This T cell receptor beta chain was sequenced in a study of blood T cell repertoires in COVID-19. Some clones are missing from TCRdb's copy, which holds only in-frame ones; the method was immunoSEQ multiplex PCR. The table includes roughly 100,000 clones, roughly 81% detected once. The CDR3 is 15 residues long. V lost 2 bases, J lost 3 bases, and 4 bases stayed unmatched. Per germline, CDR1 KGHSH and CDR2 LQKENI. This rearrangement joins TRBV18 to TRBJ1-1; 9 bases are a match to TRBD1. The clonotype originates from an elderly man with COVID-19, enrolled during active disease. The specimen sequenced was peripheral blood. CDR3 sequence (DNA): TGTGCCAGCTCACCAAGGACAGGGGCTGACACTGAAGCTTTCTTT. Residues: CASSPRTGADTEAFF.